The 17 T cell receptor beta chains in this list originate from one sample, sequenced in a study of shared clonotypes between healthy human individuals (dated by TCRdb to the early 2020s). Library preparation used the immunoSEQ multiplex PCR assay. TCRdb retrieved this table from immuneACCESS and kept in-frame rearrangements only. Not all clones are present; in checked studies, unresolved V genes account for under half, and no reason is known for the remainder. The sample contains hundreds of thousands of clones, around 81% of them found a single time. 9.5% to 15% of the sample comes from the top ten. Material: PBMCs. These receptor sequences come from a woman aged 40-49 years in good health. Some clones in this sample may be carry-over from other donors' samples.

J is TRBJ2-1 and V is TRBV6-5, with TRBD2 identical over 7 bases. The CDR3 runs 15 residues. Trimming took 4 bases from V and 5 from J; bases not matched to a gene: 8. CDR1 and CDR2 (germline): MNHEY, SVGAGI. The CDR3 nucleotides read TGTGCCAGCAGTTTGGGACTACAACTCCACAATGAGCAGTTCTTC. It codes for CASSLGLQLHNEQFF.

This clone has a handful of counts. A far larger clone is just one base off, so this is likely a read error. CDR3 in amino acids: CASSEVTGVAVAFF. CDR3 nucleotide sequence: TGTGCCAGCAGTGAAGTGACGGGGGTAGCTGTAGCTTTCTTT. The J gene is TRBJ1-1, the V gene TRBV6-1; D may be TRBD1 (5 bases). Germline CDR1 and CDR2: MNHNS and SASEGT. V was clipped by 1 base and J by 10 bases, with 16 bases between them. The length of the CDR3 is 14 residues.

This rearrangement joins TRBV15 to TRBJ2-7; D unclear. With 1 base removed from V and 2 bases from J, the gap between germline ends came to 6 bases. The V gene's germline CDR1 is LNHNV and CDR2 YYDKDF (reference sequence). The CDR3 spans 13 residues. The CDR3 loop reads CATSRGQPYEQYF. The DNA for the CDR3 is TGTGCCACCAGCAGAGGGCAGCCCTACGAGCAGTACTTC.

The chain carries TRBV18 and TRBJ2-2; TRBD1 aligns across 7 bases. The CDR3 is made up of 15 amino acids. V was pared by 5 bases and J by 5 bases, with 8 bases of the junction left unmatched. The germline V gene has CDR1 KGHSH and CDR2 LQKENI. The CDR3 region has the DNA TGTGCCAGCTCATCACGACAGGGCGGTACCGGGGAGCTGTTTTTT. Its translation: CASSSRQGGTGELFF.

The DNA for the CDR3 is TGTGCCAGCAGCTTAGGGGCTGGCGCTGAAGCTTTCTTT. Encoded protein: CASSLGAGAEAFF. The chain combines TRBV11-2 with TRBJ1-1, with unresolved D. The germline V gene encodes CDR1 SGHAT and CDR2 FQNNGV. Trimming took off 1 base at V and 6 bases at J, with 9 bases between the two ends. CDR3 length: 13 residues.

The chain carries TRBV2 and TRBJ2-1; 9 bases line up with TRBD2. This CDR3 has 16 amino acids. The germline gives CDR1 SNHLY, CDR2 FYNNEI. V trimming: 5 bases; J trimming: 4 bases; junction bases outside the gene matches: 9. In DNA form, the CDR3 reads TGTGCCAGCAGTTTCGCTAGCGGGACTGGGTACAATGAGCAGTTCTTC. Its translation is CASSFASGTGYNEQFF.

This clone was detected many times. J is TRBJ1-2 and V is TRBV7-2; 7 bases fit TRBD1. V shed 5 bases and J 2 bases; nucleotides not matched to a gene: 5. Germline CDR1 is SGHTA and CDR2 is FQGNSA. The CDR3 runs 14 residues. The CDR3 DNA reads as TGTGCCAGCAGCCCCGACAGGGCAAACTATGGCTACACCTTC. This translates into CASSPDRANYGYTF.

A note on this clone: This likely traces to a read error, being one base from a far larger clone. J is TRBJ2-7 and V is TRBV28, with 10 bases fitting TRBD2. Germline V gene lookup returns CDR1 MDHEN and CDR2 SYDVKM. The CDR3 consists of 15 residues. This CDR3 reads CVSRRQAGGTYEQYF. The CDR3 DNA follows: TGTGTCAGCCGACGGCAAGCGGGAGGGACCTACGAGCAGTACTTC.

This chain connects TRBV5-1 to TRBJ2-1; unclear D gene. V lost 4 bases to trimming and J lost 3 bases, with 8 bases between them. Germline V CDR1 and CDR2: SGHRS, YFSETQ. This CDR3 comprises 13 residues. The CDR3, as DNA: TGCGCCAGCAGCGAGCTTGACTACAATGAGCAGTTCTTC. It codes for CASSELDYNEQFF.

The chain couples TRBV7-1 to TRBJ1-2; 8 bases map to TRBD1. TRBV7-1 is labeled an ORF, and its function is uncertain. This CDR3 region has 13 residues. V dropped 5 bases and J dropped 8; count of bases not matched to a gene: 7. The DNA of the CDR3 is TGTGCCAGCAGCCCAGACCGGGACAGGGGCTACACCTTC. It codes for CASSPDRDRGYTF.

The chain carries TRBV7-2 and TRBJ2-3; 7 nucleotides align to TRBD2. The length of the CDR3 is 15 residues. V gave up 1 base and J gave up 2 bases; unmatched junction bases: 3. Germline CDR1 is SGHTA and CDR2 is FQGNSA. The CDR3 protein is CASSLVSGTTDTQYF. CDR3 bases: TGTGCCAGCAGCTTAGTGAGCGGGACCACAGATACGCAGTATTTT.

V and J are TRBV29-1 and TRBJ1-2; D not resolved. Germline V CDR1 and CDR2: SQVTM, ANQGSEA. V lost 1 base and J 5 bases, leaving 8 bases between the germline ends. CDR3 length: 12 residues. The CDR3 protein is CSVEGLGYGYTF. Written as DNA, the CDR3 is TGCAGCGTTGAAGGGCTGGGTTATGGCTACACCTTC.

In this sample, this clone turned up once. The chain joins TRBV18 to TRBJ1-4; 7 positions match TRBD1. Germline assignment: CDR1 KGHSH and CDR2 LQKENI. The V gene end was trimmed by 5 bases and the J gene end by 6 bases; junction bases not matched to a gene: 3. The CDR3 extends over 13 amino acids. CDR3 residues: CASSRDSDEKLFF. The CDR3 coding sequence is TGTGCCAGCTCAAGGGACAGCGATGAAAAACTGTTTTTT.

The J gene is TRBJ2-3, the V gene TRBV29-1; D not resolved. This CDR3 has 15 residues. The V gene's germline CDR1 is SQVTM and CDR2 ANQGSEA. The ends were cut back, 4 bases at V and 0 bases at J, with 14 bases in the middle. The CDR3 DNA follows: TGCAGCGTTGCGGCTATACCTAGGAGCACAGATACGCAGTATTTT. Translating gives CSVAAIPRSTDTQYF.

This clone was observed a single time. The V call is TRBV7-8, the J call TRBJ2-3; possibly TRBD1 or TRBD2 for D (5 bases each). The CDR3 runs to 15 residues. The ends were cut back, 2 bases at V and 0 bases at J, with 9 bases in the middle. Per the germline V gene, CDR1 is SGHVS and CDR2 is FQNEAQ. CDR3 sequence reads: CASSLWDGSTDTQYF. CDR3 DNA: TGTGCCAGCAGCTTATGGGACGGTAGCACAGATACGCAGTATTTT.

Relative to its sample, this clone is medium-sized. Other DNA variants within this sample encode the same CDR3. The chain recombines TRBV7-9 with TRBJ1-1, with D unclear. The germline V gene encodes CDR1 SEHNR and CDR2 FQNEAQ (reference sequence). V shed 2 bases and J shed 8 bases, with 12 bases lying between them. The CDR3 loop spans 13 amino acids. CDR3 sequence reads: CASSLLVNREAFF. In DNA, the CDR3 is TGTGCCAGCAGCTTACTGGTAAACCGGGAAGCTTTCTTT.

Of note for this clone: A single base is all that separates this from a far larger clone, so a read error is likely. V and J are TRBV25-1 and TRBJ2-2; TRBD2 matches at 7 bases. J lost 2 bases, V lost 6 bases, and 3 bases had no gene match. The CDR3 is 14 residues long. CDR1 is MGHDK and CDR2 is SYGVNS in the germline V gene. CDR3 in DNA: TGTGCCAGCAGCCTGGGACTAAACACCGGGGAGCTGTTTTTT. Translating gives CASSLGLNTGELFF.